The T cell receptor beta chain under discussion was sequenced for a study of CD8+CD57+ T cells in acquired aplastic anemia. In the study overall: Isolated CD4+ and CD8+ cells, once sorted, yielded DNA averaging around 3 ug.

TCR beta VDJ and CDR3 were profiled, and genomic DNA was the template. TCRdb passed the reads through MiXCR, listing each CDR3 protein once. This table has some 210,000 distinct CDR3 sequences, approximately 57% appearing once. Study-level results: Patients and controls had CD8+ Simpson's diversity values that were not significantly distinct. The number of CD8+ CDR3 sequences shared by patients and controls was twenty-nine.

Trimming took 5 bases from V and 3 from J; bases not matched to a gene: 10. This CDR3 region has 15 residues. Germline CDR1 and CDR2: SEHNR and FQNEAQ (reference sequence). A remark on this clonotype: Its target is unknown.

The V and J genes are TRBV7-9 and TRBJ2-7, with 7 bases lining up with TRBD1. The clonotype originates from a human donor in good health. The sequencing sample was made of sorted CD4+, CD8+, or CD8+CD57+ T cells (not recorded which) from PBMCs. CDR3 nucleotide sequence: TGTGCCAGCAGCCCCCAGACAGGGCCGAACTACGAGCAGTACTTC. It yields the protein CASSPQTGPNYEQYF.